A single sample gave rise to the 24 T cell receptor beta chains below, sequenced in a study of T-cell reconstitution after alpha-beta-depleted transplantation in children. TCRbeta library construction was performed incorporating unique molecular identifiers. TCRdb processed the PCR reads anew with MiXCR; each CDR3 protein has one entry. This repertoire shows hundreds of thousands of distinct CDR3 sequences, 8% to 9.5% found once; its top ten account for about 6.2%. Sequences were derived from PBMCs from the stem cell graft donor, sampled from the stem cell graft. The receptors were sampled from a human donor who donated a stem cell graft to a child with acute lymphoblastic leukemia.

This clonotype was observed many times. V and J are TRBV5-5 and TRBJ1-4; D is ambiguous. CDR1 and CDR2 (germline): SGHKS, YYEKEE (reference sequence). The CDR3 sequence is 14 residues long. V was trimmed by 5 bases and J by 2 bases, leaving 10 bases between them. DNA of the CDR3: TGTGCCAGCAGACCGGGAAGTACTAATGAAAAACTGTTTTTT. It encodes CASRPGSTNEKLFF. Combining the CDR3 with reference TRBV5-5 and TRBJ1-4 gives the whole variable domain DAGVTQSPTHLIKTRGQQVTLRCSPISGHKSVSWYQQVLGQGPQFIFQYYEKEERGRGNFPDRFSARQFPNYSSELNVNALLLGDSALYLCASRPGSTNEKLFFGSGTQLSVL.

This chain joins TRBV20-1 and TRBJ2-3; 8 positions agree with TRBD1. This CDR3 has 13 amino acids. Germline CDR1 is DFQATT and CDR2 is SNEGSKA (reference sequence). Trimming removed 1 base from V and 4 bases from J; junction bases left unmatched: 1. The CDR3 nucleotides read TGCAGTGCTAGAGTACAGGGGGCAGATACGCAGTATTTT. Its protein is CSARVQGADTQYF.

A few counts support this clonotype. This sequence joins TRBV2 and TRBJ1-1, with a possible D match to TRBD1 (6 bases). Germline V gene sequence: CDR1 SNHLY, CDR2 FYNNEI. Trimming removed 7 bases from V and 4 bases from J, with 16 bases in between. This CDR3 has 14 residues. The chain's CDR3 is CASTPSGDRTEAFF. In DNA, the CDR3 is TGTGCCAGCACGCCCTCAGGGGACCGCACTGAAGCTTTCTTT.

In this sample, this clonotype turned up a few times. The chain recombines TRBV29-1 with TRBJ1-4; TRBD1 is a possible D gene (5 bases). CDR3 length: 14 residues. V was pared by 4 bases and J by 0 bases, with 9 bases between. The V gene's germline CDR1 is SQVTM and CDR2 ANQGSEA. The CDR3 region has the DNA TGCAGCGTTGGGGACCAGGCAACTAATGAAAAACTGTTTTTT. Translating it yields CSVGDQATNEKLFF.

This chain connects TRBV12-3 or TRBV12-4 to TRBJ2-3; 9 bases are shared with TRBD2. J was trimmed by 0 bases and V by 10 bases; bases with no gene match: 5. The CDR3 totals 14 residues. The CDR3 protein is CATSSGASTDTQYF. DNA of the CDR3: TGTGCCACCTCTAGCGGGGCGAGCACAGATACGCAGTATTTT.

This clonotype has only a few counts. The CDR3 sequence is CASSLAPQGQETQYF. Written as DNA, the CDR3 is TGTGCCAGCAGCTTGGCCCCCCAAGGGCAGGAGACCCAGTACTTC. This chain connects TRBV5-5 to TRBJ2-5; D unclear. V lost 0 bases and J 5 bases, leaving 14 bases between the germline ends. The CDR3 contains 15 residues. Germline values: CDR1 SGHKS, CDR2 YYEKEE (reference sequence).

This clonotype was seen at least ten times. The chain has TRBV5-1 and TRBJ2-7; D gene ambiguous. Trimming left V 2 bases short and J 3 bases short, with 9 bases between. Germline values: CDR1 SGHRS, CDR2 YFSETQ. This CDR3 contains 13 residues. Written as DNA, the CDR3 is TGCGCCAGCAGCTTTAGCAGGATCTACGAGCAGTACTTC. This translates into CASSFSRIYEQYF.

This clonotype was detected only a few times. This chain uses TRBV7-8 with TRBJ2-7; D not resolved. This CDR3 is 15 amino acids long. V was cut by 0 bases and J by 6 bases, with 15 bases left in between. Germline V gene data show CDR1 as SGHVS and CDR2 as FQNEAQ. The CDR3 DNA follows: TGTGCCAGCAGCTTAGCGGCCGGCCGACTTGGCGAGCAGTACTTC. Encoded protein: CASSLAAGRLGEQYF. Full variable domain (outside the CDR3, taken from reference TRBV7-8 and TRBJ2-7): GAGVSQSPRYKVAKRGQDVALRCDPISGHVSLFWYQQALGQGPEFLTYFQNEAQLDKSGLPSDRFFAERPEGSVSTLKIQRTQQEDSAVYLCASSLAAGRLGEQYFGPGTRLTVT.

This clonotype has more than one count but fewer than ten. CDR3 coding DNA: TGTGCCAGCAGTTTGGGACAGGGGGTCTCCTACGAGCAGTACTTC. Translating it yields CASSLGQGVSYEQYF. This chain uses TRBV12-3 or TRBV12-4 with TRBJ2-7, with 11 bases identical to TRBD1. There are 15 residues in the CDR3. After removal of 3 bases from V and 0 bases from J, the junction contained 1 base not matched to a gene.

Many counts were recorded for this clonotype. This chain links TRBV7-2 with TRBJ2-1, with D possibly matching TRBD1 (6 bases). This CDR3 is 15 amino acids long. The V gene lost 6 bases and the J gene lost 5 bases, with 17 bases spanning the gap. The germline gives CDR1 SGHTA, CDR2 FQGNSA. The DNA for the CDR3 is TGTGCCAGCAGGGGCCGGGACAAGCCCCACAATGAGCAGTTCTTC. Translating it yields CASRGRDKPHNEQFF.

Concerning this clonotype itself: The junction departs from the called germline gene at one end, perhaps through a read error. In nucleotides, the CDR3 is TGTGCCAGCTCTCCACCCAATAGCAATCAGCCCCAGCATTTT. Translation: CASSPPNSNQPQHF. The J gene is TRBJ1-5, the V gene TRBV18; D gene unclear. Germline CDR1 is KGHSH and CDR2 is LQKENI. The CDR3 has 14 residues.

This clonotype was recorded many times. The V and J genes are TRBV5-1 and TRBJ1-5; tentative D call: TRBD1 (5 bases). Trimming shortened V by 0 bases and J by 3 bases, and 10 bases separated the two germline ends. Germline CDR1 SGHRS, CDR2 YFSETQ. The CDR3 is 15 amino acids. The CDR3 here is CASSLDRGVNQPQHF. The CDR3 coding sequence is TGCGCCAGCAGCTTGGACAGAGGGGTCAATCAGCCCCAGCATTTT. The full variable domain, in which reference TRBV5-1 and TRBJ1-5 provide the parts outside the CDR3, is KAGVTQTPRYLIKTRGQQVTLSCSPISGHRSVSWYQQTPGQGLQFLFEYFSETQRNKGNFPGRFSGRQFSNSRSEMNVSTLELGDSALYLCASSLDRGVNQPQHFGDGTRLSIL.

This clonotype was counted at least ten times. In DNA form, the CDR3 reads TGCAGCGTTGAAGATCCGAGACTAGCGGGTAGCACAGATACGCAGTATTTT. Protein product: CSVEDPRLAGSTDTQYF. V is TRBV29-1 and J is TRBJ2-3, with 10 positions matching TRBD2. The CDR3 loop spans 17 amino acids. The germline CDR1 and CDR2 sequences are SQVTM and ANQGSEA. V trimming: 0 bases; J trimming: 0 bases; junction bases outside the gene matches: 6.

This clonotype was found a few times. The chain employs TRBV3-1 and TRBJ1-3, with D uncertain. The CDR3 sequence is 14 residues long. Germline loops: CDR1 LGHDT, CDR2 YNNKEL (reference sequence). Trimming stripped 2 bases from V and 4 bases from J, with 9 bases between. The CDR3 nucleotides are TGTGCCAGCAGCCAAAGGGTCTCGGGAAACACCATATATTTT. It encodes CASSQRVSGNTIYF.

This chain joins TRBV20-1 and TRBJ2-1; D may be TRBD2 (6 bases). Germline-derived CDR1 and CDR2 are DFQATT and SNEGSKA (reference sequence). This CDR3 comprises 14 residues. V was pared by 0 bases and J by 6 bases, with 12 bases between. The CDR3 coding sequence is TGCAGTGCTAGAGAGTCGCGGGGCAGCAATGAGCAGTTCTTC. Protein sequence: CSARESRGSNEQFF.

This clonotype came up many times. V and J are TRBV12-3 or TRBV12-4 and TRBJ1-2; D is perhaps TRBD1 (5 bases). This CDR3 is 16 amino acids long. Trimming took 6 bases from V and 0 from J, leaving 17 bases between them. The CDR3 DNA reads TGTGCCAGCAGCCACAGGCGACTATTTTCTAACTATGGCTACACCTTC. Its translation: CASSHRRLFSNYGYTF.

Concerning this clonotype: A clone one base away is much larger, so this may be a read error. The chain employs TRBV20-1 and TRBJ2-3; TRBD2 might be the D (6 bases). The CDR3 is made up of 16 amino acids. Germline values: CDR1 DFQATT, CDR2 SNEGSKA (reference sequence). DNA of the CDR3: TGCACTGCTAGGGGTTGGGGCCGGAGGGGCACAGATACGCAGTATTTT. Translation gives CTARGWGRRGTDTQYF.

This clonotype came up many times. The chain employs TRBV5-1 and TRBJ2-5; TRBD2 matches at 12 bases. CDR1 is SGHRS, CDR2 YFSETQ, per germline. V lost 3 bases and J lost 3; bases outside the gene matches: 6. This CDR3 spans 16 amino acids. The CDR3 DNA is TGCGCCAGCAGCTGGGGACTAGCGGGCCAAAAAGAGACCCAGTACTTC. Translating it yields CASSWGLAGQKETQYF.

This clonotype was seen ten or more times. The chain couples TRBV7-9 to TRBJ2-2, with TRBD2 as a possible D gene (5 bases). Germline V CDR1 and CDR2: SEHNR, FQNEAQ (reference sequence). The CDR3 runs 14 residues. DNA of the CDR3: TGTGTCATATCGGACGGGACGAACACCGGGGAGCTGTTTTTT. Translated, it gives CVISDGTNTGELFF.

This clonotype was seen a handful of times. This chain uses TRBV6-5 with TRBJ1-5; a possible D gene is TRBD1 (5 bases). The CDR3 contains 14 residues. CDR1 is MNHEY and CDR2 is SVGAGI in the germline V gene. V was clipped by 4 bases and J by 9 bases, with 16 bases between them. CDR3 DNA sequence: TGTGCCAGCAGTTTTTCGGCAGGGACCTTGCCCCAGCATTTT. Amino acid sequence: CASSFSAGTLPQHF.

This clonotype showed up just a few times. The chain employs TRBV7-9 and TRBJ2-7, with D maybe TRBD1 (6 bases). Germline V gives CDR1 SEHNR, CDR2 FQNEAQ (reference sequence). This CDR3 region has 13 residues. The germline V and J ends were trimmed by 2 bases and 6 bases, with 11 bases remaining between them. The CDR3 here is CASSLIQGLEQYF. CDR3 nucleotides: TGTGCCAGCAGCTTAATTCAGGGGCTCGAGCAGTACTTC. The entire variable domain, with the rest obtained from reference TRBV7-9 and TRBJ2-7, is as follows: DTGVSQNPRHKITKRGQNVTFRCDPISEHNRLYWYRQTLGQGPEFLTYFQNEAQLEKSRLLSDRFSAERPKGSFSTLEIQRTEQGDSAMYLCASSLIQGLEQYFGPGTRLTVT.

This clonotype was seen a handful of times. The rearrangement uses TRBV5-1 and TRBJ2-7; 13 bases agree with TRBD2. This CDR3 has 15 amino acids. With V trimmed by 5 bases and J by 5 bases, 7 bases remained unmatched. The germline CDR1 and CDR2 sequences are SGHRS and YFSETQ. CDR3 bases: TGCGCCAGCAGTTCCGGGACTAGCGGGGTCCACGAGCAGTACTTC. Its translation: CASSSGTSGVHEQYF.

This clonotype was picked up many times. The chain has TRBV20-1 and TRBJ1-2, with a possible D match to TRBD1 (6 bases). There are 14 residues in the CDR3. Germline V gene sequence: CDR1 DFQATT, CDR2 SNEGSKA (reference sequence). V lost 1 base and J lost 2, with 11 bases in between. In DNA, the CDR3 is TGCAGTGCTAGAGTTACAGGGTTGAACTATGGCTACACCTTC. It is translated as CSARVTGLNYGYTF.

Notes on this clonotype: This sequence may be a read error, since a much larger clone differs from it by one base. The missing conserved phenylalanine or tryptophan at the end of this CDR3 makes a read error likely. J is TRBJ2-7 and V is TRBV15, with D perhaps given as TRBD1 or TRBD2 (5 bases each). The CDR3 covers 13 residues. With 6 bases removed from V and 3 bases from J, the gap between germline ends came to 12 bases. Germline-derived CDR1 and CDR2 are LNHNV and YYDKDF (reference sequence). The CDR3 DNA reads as TGTGCCACCAGAAGGGACGGACTCTACGAGCAGTACCTC. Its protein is CATRRDGLYEQYL.